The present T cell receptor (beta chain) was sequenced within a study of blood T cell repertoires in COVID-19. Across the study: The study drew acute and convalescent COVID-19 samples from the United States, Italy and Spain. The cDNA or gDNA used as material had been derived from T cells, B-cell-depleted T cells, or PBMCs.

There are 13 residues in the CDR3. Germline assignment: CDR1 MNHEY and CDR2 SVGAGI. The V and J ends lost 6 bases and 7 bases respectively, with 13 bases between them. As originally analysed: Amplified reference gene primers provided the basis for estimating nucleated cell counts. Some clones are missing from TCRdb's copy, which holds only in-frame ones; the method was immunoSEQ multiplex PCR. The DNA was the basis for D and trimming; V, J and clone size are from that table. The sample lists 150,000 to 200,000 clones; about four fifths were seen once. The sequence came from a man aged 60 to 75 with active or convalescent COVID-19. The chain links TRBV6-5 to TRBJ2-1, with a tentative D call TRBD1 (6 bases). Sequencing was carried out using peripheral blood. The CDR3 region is CASRQGFGNEQFF. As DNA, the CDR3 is TGTGCCAGCAGACAGGGTTTTGGTAATGAGCAGTTCTTC.